Below, 15 T cell receptor beta chains from the same sample are listed, as sequenced in a study of blood T cell repertoires in COVID-19. Data came from immunoSEQ multiplex PCR; TCRdb stores just in-frame clones and leaves some out. The repertoire holds 100,000 to 120,000 clones, with over 65% as singletons. The sequenced material came from peripheral blood. The receptors stem from a woman aged 40 to 50 with acute or convalescent COVID-19.

This chain connects TRBV4-3 to TRBJ1-1; D unresolved. Looked up from germline, CDR1 is LGHNA and CDR2 is YSLEER. The CDR3 has 13 residues. V lost 3 bases, J lost 4 bases, and 9 bases lay in between. The CDR3 protein is CASSHPGVTEAFF. CDR3 bases: TGCGCCAGCAGCCATCCGGGAGTCACTGAAGCTTTCTTT.

CDR3 DNA: TGTGCCAGCAGCTTGGGCTGGACAGGGCTCTATGGCTACACCTTC. Translated, it gives CASSLGWTGLYGYTF. The V call is TRBV11-2, the J call TRBJ1-2; 8 bases are a match to TRBD1. The CDR3 has 15 amino acids. Trimming took 3 bases from V and 4 from J; bases not matched to a gene: 7. CDR1 is SGHAT and CDR2 is FQNNGV in the germline V gene.

This clone was counted only a few times. V and J are TRBV30 and TRBJ2-2; possible D gene TRBD2, 7 bases. V lost 8 bases to trimming and J lost 6 bases, with 25 bases between them. This CDR3 contains 16 residues. Per the germline V gene, CDR1 is GTSNPN and CDR2 is SVGIG (reference sequence). DNA of the CDR3: TGTGCCCGAAAAGTCAGTGGGGGGGCATTCCCCGGGGAGCTGTTTTTT. Encoded protein: CARKVSGGAFPGELFF.

The genes are TRBV2 and TRBJ1-6; D is undetermined. V dropped 0 bases and J dropped 11 bases, with 11 bases sitting between them. Looked up from germline, CDR1 is SNHLY and CDR2 is FYNNEI. CDR3 length: 14 residues. The CDR3 protein is CASSEALVGAPLHF. CDR3 coding DNA: TGTGCCAGCAGTGAAGCGCTTGTCGGGGCACCCCTCCACTTT. The full variable domain, its missing parts supplied by reference TRBV2 and TRBJ1-6, is EPEVTQTPSHQVTQMGQEVILRCVPISNHLYFYWYRQILGQKVEFLVSFYNNEISEKSEIFDDQFSVERPDGSNFTLKIRSTKLEDSAMYFCASSEALVGAPLHFGNGTRLTVT.

The rearrangement joins TRBV27 to TRBJ1-5, with 10 bases identical to TRBD1. The junction had 5 bases not matched to a gene; V was cut back by 6 bases and J by 6 bases. Germline assignment: CDR1 MNHEY and CDR2 SMNVEV (reference sequence). The CDR3 has 14 amino acids. CDR3 sequence reads: CASRETGGSQPQHF. CDR3 in DNA: TGTGCCAGCAGGGAGACAGGGGGCAGTCAGCCCCAGCATTTT.

The rearrangement joins TRBV30 to TRBJ1-4, with D possibly being TRBD1 (6 bases). V gave up 7 bases and J gave up 5 bases, with 11 bases separating them. Germline CDR1 is GTSNPN and CDR2 is SVGIG (reference sequence). The CDR3 extends over 12 amino acids. In DNA, the CDR3 is TGTGCCTTCGGAAGGGGGAATGAAAAACTGTTTTTT. Encoded protein: CAFGRGNEKLFF.

This sequence joins TRBV5-1 and TRBJ1-6; D gene uncertain. CDR1 is SGHRS and CDR2 is YFSETQ in the germline V gene. There are 15 residues in the CDR3. V lost 0 bases, J lost 5 bases, and 9 bases lay in between. The CDR3 is CASSLERGNNSPLHF. CDR3 DNA sequence: TGCGCCAGCAGCTTGGAGCGGGGTAATAATTCACCCCTCCACTTT.

The chain combines TRBV2 with TRBJ1-3; the D gene is possibly TRBD1 (6 bases). CDR3 length: 16 amino acids. Trimming left V 5 bases short and J 5 bases short, with 19 bases between. Germline V lookup: CDR1 SNHLY, CDR2 FYNNEI. CDR3 protein: CASSRGGTAGRNTIYF. CDR3 nucleotides: TGTGCCAGCAGTCGGGGGGGCACGGCGGGAAGAAACACCATATATTTT.

This chain connects TRBV24-1 to TRBJ2-1, with a tentative D call TRBD1 (5 bases). The CDR3 covers 13 residues. V was clipped by 4 bases and J by 3 bases, with 6 bases between them. Looked up from germline, CDR1 is KGHDR and CDR2 is SFDVKD. CDR3 loop: CATSEDSYNEQFF. Here the CDR3 DNA reads TGTGCCACCAGTGAAGACAGCTACAATGAGCAGTTCTTC.

The rearrangement uses TRBV7-2 and TRBJ1-2; TRBD1 is a possible D gene (5 bases). This CDR3 spans 14 amino acids. Trimming removed 0 bases from V and 5 bases from J, with 10 bases in between. Germline-derived CDR1 and CDR2 are SGHTA and FQGNSA. CDR3 bases: TGTGCCAGCAGCTTAGCAGTACAGGTTTATGGCTACACCTTC. It codes for CASSLAVQVYGYTF.

The gene calls are TRBV7-2 and TRBJ1-2; 7 bases are a match to TRBD1. Germline CDR1 is SGHTA and CDR2 is FQGNSA. Germline trimming cut 5 bases from V and 4 bases from J; bases unmatched to any gene: 4. This CDR3 contains 13 residues. CDR3 loop: CASSRQGGYGYTF. The CDR3 nucleotides are TGTGCCAGCAGCCGACAGGGAGGCTATGGCTACACCTTC.

The chain joins TRBV6-4 to TRBJ2-7; TRBD2 matches at 8 bases. The trim removed 7 bases at V and 2 bases at J, leaving 4 bases unmatched. There are 13 residues in the CDR3. The germline V gene encodes CDR1 MRHNA and CDR2 SNTAGT. CDR3 in DNA: TGTGCCAGCACGCCGGGGGGGCCCTACGAGCAGTACTTC. Protein sequence: CASTPGGPYEQYF.

This clone appeared a single time. The chain links TRBV4-3 to TRBJ1-2; D may be TRBD1 (6 bases). V lost 0 bases to trimming and J lost 5 bases, with 13 bases between them. Germline lookup yields CDR1 LGHNA and CDR2 YSLEER. The CDR3 loop spans 15 amino acids. Written as DNA, the CDR3 is TGCGCCAGCAGCCAAGATCCGGACAGCGATTATGGCTACACCTTC. This codes for CASSQDPDSDYGYTF.

A remark on this clone: In the same sample, other DNA sequences code for this CDR3. The chain combines TRBV9 with TRBJ2-7; the match to TRBD2 covers 12 bases. This CDR3 has 15 amino acids. Germline values: CDR1 SGDLS, CDR2 YYNGEE. V lost 0 bases, J lost 2 bases, and 0 bases stayed unmatched. The CDR3 is CASSVASGGAYEQYF. The CDR3 coding sequence is TGTGCCAGCAGCGTAGCTAGCGGGGGGGCCTACGAGCAGTACTTC. Full variable domain (rest looked up from reference TRBV9 and TRBJ2-7): DSGVTQTPKHLITATGQRVTLRCSPRSGDLSVYWYQQSLDQGLQFLIQYYNGEERAKGNILERFSAQQFPDLHSELNLSSLELGDSALYFCASSVASGGAYEQYFGPGTRLTVT.

This clone was detected a few times. The rearrangement uses TRBV3-1 (or the pseudogene TRBV3-2) and TRBJ2-7; tentative D call: TRBD2 (6 bases). Trimming removed 0 bases at V and 8 bases at J, with 20 bases between. Germline V gene sequence: CDR1 LGHDT, CDR2 YNNKEL (reference sequence). The CDR3 totals 16 residues. The chain's CDR3 is CASSQDSLALTMKQYF. The CDR3 bases are TGTGCCAGCAGCCAAGATTCCCTAGCGCTCACTATGAAGCAGTACTTC.